Following are 31 T cell receptor beta chains from one sample sequenced in a study of blood T cell repertoires in COVID-19. Clones were sequenced by immunoSEQ multiplex PCR, and TCRdb holds only the in-frame ones, with some missing. Of hundreds of thousands of clones listed, around nine tenths are singletons. Sequenced: peripheral blood. The source of these receptors is a woman aged 18-35 years who had recovered from COVID-19.

The rearrangement joins TRBV6-5 to TRBJ1-1, with a possible D match to TRBD1 (5 bases). This CDR3 has 14 residues. Germline lookup yields CDR1 MNHEY and CDR2 SVGAGI. With 6 bases removed from V and 4 bases from J, the gap between germline ends came to 15 bases. CDR3 sequence: CASSRWRGGTEAFF. The CDR3 nucleotides are TGTGCCAGCAGCCGGTGGAGGGGCGGCACTGAAGCTTTCTTT.

This chain connects TRBV4-3 to TRBJ1-1; D remains ambiguous. The CDR3 is made up of 15 amino acids. Deletions cut 0 bases from V and 1 base from J, with 9 bases between. Germline CDR1 reads LGHNA; CDR2 reads YSLEER. DNA of the CDR3: TGCGCCAGCAGCCAAGATCCGGCAGGGAACACTGAAGCTTTCTTT. Translating it yields CASSQDPAGNTEAFF.

CDR3 bases: TGTGCCAGCAGCTCATCCAGGGGATCAAACTATGGCTACACCTTC. Its translation is CASSSSRGSNYGYTF. The V and J genes are TRBV11-2 and TRBJ1-2; TRBD1 is a possible D gene (6 bases). With 4 bases removed from V and 2 bases from J, the gap between germline ends came to 14 bases. There are 15 residues in the CDR3. The germline gives CDR1 SGHAT, CDR2 FQNNGV. Supplemented by reference TRBV11-2 and TRBJ1-2, the full variable domain reads EAGVAQSPRYKIIEKRQSVAFWCNPISGHATLYWYQQILGQGPKLLIQFQNNGVVDDSQLPKDRFSAERLKGVDSTLKIQPAKLEDSAVYLCASSSSRGSNYGYTFGSGTRLTVV.

Here the CDR3 reads CASSRAALAGVTDTQYF. Here the CDR3 DNA reads TGCGCCAGCAGCCGCGCCGCTCTAGCGGGAGTAACAGATACGCAGTATTTT. This chain connects TRBV4-3 to TRBJ2-3; TRBD2 matches 10 bases. Germline V gene lookup returns CDR1 LGHNA and CDR2 YSLEER. CDR3 size: 17 residues. The J segment lost 3 bases and the V segment lost 4 bases, leaving 10 bases of the junction unmatched.

CDR3: CASSLAGATDTQYF. The DNA for the CDR3 is TGCGCCAGCAGCTTGGCTGGAGCCACAGATACGCAGTATTTT. This rearrangement joins TRBV5-1 to TRBJ2-3; D is uncertain. V was cut by 0 bases and J by 2 bases, with 7 bases left in between. The V gene's germline CDR1 is SGHRS and CDR2 YFSETQ. This CDR3 spans 14 amino acids. The full variable domain, its missing parts supplied by reference TRBV5-1 and TRBJ2-3, is KAGVTQTPRYLIKTRGQQVTLSCSPISGHRSVSWYQQTPGQGLQFLFEYFSETQRNKGNFPGRFSGRQFSNSRSEMNVSTLELGDSALYLCASSLAGATDTQYFGPGTRLTVL.

The chain employs TRBV7-8 and TRBJ2-5; 8 bases are shared with TRBD2. Looked up from germline, CDR1 is SGHVS and CDR2 is FQNEAQ. V gave up 5 bases and J gave up 5 bases; unmatched junction bases: 13. This CDR3 has 16 residues. The CDR3 loop is CASSHRVAGSWETQYF. The CDR3 nucleotides are TGTGCCAGCAGCCATCGGGTAGCGGGATCGTGGGAGACCCAGTACTTC.

The chain recombines TRBV19 with TRBJ1-5; 10 nucleotides line up with TRBD1. V was clipped by 1 base and J by 7 bases; unmatched bases: 1. This CDR3 spans 14 amino acids. The germline CDR1 and CDR2 sequences are LNHDA and SQIVND (reference sequence). The CDR3 here is CASSIGTGGQPQHF. The CDR3 nucleotides are TGTGCCAGTAGTATAGGGACAGGGGGACAGCCCCAGCATTTT.

The chain recombines TRBV15 with TRBJ1-1; a possible D gene is TRBD1 (6 bases). The germline V and J ends were trimmed by 2 bases and 4 bases, with 17 bases remaining between them. The CDR3 consists of 16 residues. The V gene's germline CDR1 is LNHNV and CDR2 YYDKDF (reference sequence). The CDR3 DNA is TGTGCCACCAGCAGATGGGCAGGGGCAGGTCGCACTGAAGCTTTCTTT. This codes for CATSRWAGAGRTEAFF.

The chain couples TRBV27 to TRBJ2-1; tentative D call: TRBD2 (6 bases). The length of the CDR3 is 15 residues. Germline V lookup: CDR1 MNHEY, CDR2 SMNVEV (reference sequence). V lost 3 bases and J lost 2, with 11 bases in between. DNA of the CDR3: TGTGCCAGCAGTTTGGGGACGGGAGCCTACAATGAGCAGTTCTTC. Its translation: CASSLGTGAYNEQFF.

The genes are TRBV4-3 and TRBJ1-6; 12 bases are shared with TRBD1. Losses at the gene ends were 0 bases for V and 7 bases for J; bases not matched to a gene: 4. The germline V gene has CDR1 LGHNA and CDR2 YSLEER. The CDR3 loop spans 17 amino acids. The CDR3 region has the DNA TGCGCCAGCAGCCAAGATTTAGGGACAGGGGGCAATTCACCCCTCCACTTT. It translates to CASSQDLGTGGNSPLHF.

The J gene is TRBJ1-6, the V gene TRBV3-1 (or the pseudogene TRBV3-2); weak D call: TRBD1 (5 bases). CDR1 LGHDT and CDR2 YNNKEL come from the germline V gene (reference sequence). The CDR3 totals 18 residues. V was trimmed by 1 base and J by 8 bases, leaving 21 bases between them. The CDR3 loop is CASSQGAREIREDSPLHF. The CDR3, as DNA: TGTGCCAGCAGCCAAGGAGCCAGGGAAATTCGTGAAGATTCACCCCTCCACTTT.

The rearrangement joins TRBV7-3 to TRBJ2-1; D gene ambiguous. The CDR3 length is 11 residues. Deletions cut 2 bases from V and 10 bases from J, with 6 bases between. Germline CDR1 and CDR2: SGHTA and FQGTGA. The CDR3 DNA is TGTGCCAGCAGCTTATATCCGGAGCAGTTCTTC. This translates into CASSLYPEQFF.

The J gene is TRBJ2-1, the V gene TRBV9; tentative D call: TRBD2 (5 bases). This CDR3 is 19 amino acids long. Looked up from germline, CDR1 is SGDLS and CDR2 is YYNGEE. Trimming removed 2 bases from V and 4 bases from J, with 25 bases in between. The CDR3 here is CASSVEAYNTLAIYNEQFF. DNA for the CDR3: TGTGCCAGCAGCGTCGAGGCCTACAACACTTTAGCGATTTACAATGAGCAGTTCTTC.

The chain recombines TRBV6-1 with TRBJ1-2; 8 nucleotides line up with TRBD1. The CDR3 has 16 amino acids. With V trimmed by 0 bases and J by 3 bases, 6 bases remained unmatched. From germline, CDR1 is MNHNS and CDR2 SASEGT. The CDR3: CASSEATTGADYGYTF. The CDR3 DNA sequence: TGTGCCAGCAGTGAAGCAACGACAGGGGCGGACTATGGCTACACCTTC.

The rearrangement joins TRBV9 to TRBJ2-3; TRBD1 might be the D (6 bases). V lost 3 bases to trimming and J lost 0 bases, with 11 bases between them. The germline V gene encodes CDR1 SGDLS and CDR2 YYNGEE. This CDR3 region has 15 residues. This CDR3 is CASSGRTASTDTQYF. The CDR3 DNA reads as TGTGCCAGCAGCGGGAGGACAGCGAGCACAGATACGCAGTATTTT.

The rearrangement joins TRBV6-5 to TRBJ2-7; D is unclear. The CDR3 loop spans 12 amino acids. Germline-derived CDR1 and CDR2 are MNHEY and SVGAGI. With 6 bases removed from V and 1 base from J, the gap between germline ends came to 7 bases. For the CDR3, the DNA is TGTGCCAGCAGCCCCGGTTCCTACGAGCAGTACTTC. This gives the protein CASSPGSYEQYF.

V is TRBV2 and J is TRBJ1-5, with TRBD1 matching over 7 bases. Trimming took 2 bases from V and 6 from J; bases not matched to a gene: 10. The germline V gene has CDR1 SNHLY and CDR2 FYNNEI. The CDR3 spans 16 residues. CDR3 nucleotides: TGTGCCAGCAGTGAACCCCACAGGGGTTCTGGTCAGCCCCAGCATTTT. Its protein is CASSEPHRGSGQPQHF.

The chain couples TRBV19 to TRBJ1-2, with D maybe TRBD1 (6 bases). CDR1 is LNHDA, CDR2 SQIVND, per germline (reference sequence). The V end lost 7 bases, the J end lost 3 bases, and 12 bases lay between the germline ends. The CDR3 sequence is 13 residues long. CDR3: CASTEDSYYGYTF. In nucleotides, the CDR3 is TGTGCCAGTACAGAGGACAGCTACTATGGCTACACCTTC.

The chain carries TRBV5-1 and TRBJ2-1; 8 positions match TRBD2. With 0 bases clipped from V and 16 bases from J, the junction kept 12 bases outside the gene matches. The germline V gene has CDR1 SGHRS and CDR2 YFSETQ. CDR3 length equals 14 residues. The CDR3 DNA is TGCGCCAGCAGCTTGGAGTCGGGAGGGAGTTTAAGTTTCTTC. It yields the protein CASSLESGGSLSFF.

The V gene is TRBV15, the J gene TRBJ2-2; D is unresolved. CDR1 is LNHNV and CDR2 is YYDKDF in the germline V gene (reference sequence). Deletions cut 1 base from V and 6 bases from J, with 9 bases between. The CDR3 contains 14 residues. The CDR3 nucleotides are TGTGCCACCAGCAGAGTTAACGAGGCCGGGGAGCTGTTTTTT. Protein sequence: CATSRVNEAGELFF. Together with reference TRBV15 and TRBJ2-2, the CDR3 gives the full variable domain: DAMVIQNPRYQVTQFGKPVTLSCSQTLNHNVMYWYQQKSSQAPKLLFHYYDKDFNNEADTPDNFQSRRPNTSFCFLDIRSPGLGDTAMYLCATSRVNEAGELFFGEGSRLTVL.

The chain carries TRBV30 and TRBJ2-2; D is perhaps TRBD1 (6 bases). Trimming took 3 bases from V and 7 from J, leaving 9 bases between them. The germline V gene has CDR1 GTSNPN and CDR2 SVGIG (reference sequence). CDR3 size: 12 residues. This CDR3 is CAWSRGHGELFF. DNA of the CDR3: TGTGCCTGGAGCAGGGGCCACGGGGAGCTGTTTTTT. The whole variable domain, filled in from reference TRBV30 and TRBJ2-2, reads SQTIHQWPATLVQPVGSPLSLECTVEGTSNPNLYWYRQAAGRGLQLLFYSVGIGQISSEVPQNLSASRPQDRQFILSSKKLLLSDSGFYLCAWSRGHGELFFGEGSRLTVL.

V usage is TRBV9 and J usage is TRBJ1-1; tentative D call: TRBD1 (5 bases). CDR3 length: 15 residues. Deletions cut 2 bases from V and 0 bases from J, with 11 bases between. Germline V gives CDR1 SGDLS, CDR2 YYNGEE. DNA of the CDR3: TGTGCCAGCAGCGTCGGGGGGGTCTTGAACACTGAAGCTTTCTTT. Amino acid sequence: CASSVGGVLNTEAFF.

The chain links TRBV6-5 to TRBJ2-7, with 9 bases identical to TRBD1. CDR3 length: 15 amino acids. The J segment lost 3 bases and the V segment lost 5 bases, leaving 8 bases of the junction unmatched. Germline lookup yields CDR1 MNHEY and CDR2 SVGAGI. Here the CDR3 DNA reads TGTGCCAGCAGTCCAGGGACAGGGATTCACTACGAGCAGTACTTC. It codes for CASSPGTGIHYEQYF.

This clone was counted once. The genes are TRBV2 and TRBJ1-4; 7 positions agree with TRBD1. The CDR3 totals 14 residues. CDR1 is SNHLY, CDR2 FYNNEI, per germline. J was trimmed by 4 bases and V by 5 bases; bases with no gene match: 4. CDR3 amino acids: CASSRDRINEKLFF. The CDR3 region has the DNA TGTGCCAGCAGTCGGGACAGAATTAATGAAAAACTGTTTTTT.

This chain connects TRBV7-2 to TRBJ2-6; a weak D match, TRBD1 (5 bases). This CDR3 region has 16 residues. Germline lookup yields CDR1 SGHTA and CDR2 FQGNSA. Trimming stripped 1 base from V and 0 bases from J, with 7 bases between. In nucleotides, the CDR3 is TGTGCCAGCAGCTTAGACAGGATCTCTGGGGCCAACGTCCTGACTTTC. Amino acids: CASSLDRISGANVLTF.

Written as DNA, the CDR3 is TGCGCCAGCAGCCAAGGTTCGGCCTACGAGCAGTACTTC. It codes for CASSQGSAYEQYF. This chain joins TRBV4-1 and TRBJ2-7; D not certain. The germline V and J ends were trimmed by 1 base and 2 bases, with 6 bases remaining between them. The germline gives CDR1 MGHRA, CDR2 YSYEKL. The CDR3 sequence is 13 residues long.

The genes are TRBV4-3 and TRBJ1-1; D possibly corresponds to TRBD1 (6 bases). CDR1 LGHNA and CDR2 YSLEER come from the germline V gene. The CDR3 has 13 residues. Trimming removed 0 bases from V and 8 bases from J, with 10 bases in between. The CDR3 bases are TGCGCCAGCAGCCAAGATCCTACAGGGGAAGCTTTCTTT. It codes for CASSQDPTGEAFF.

This rearrangement joins TRBV2 to TRBJ1-5, with 8 bases that match TRBD1. The J segment lost 4 bases and the V segment lost 1 base, leaving 9 bases of the junction unmatched. The length of the CDR3 is 17 residues. Germline CDR1 reads SNHLY; CDR2 reads FYNNEI. The CDR3 DNA reads TGTGCCAGCAGTGAAGGCGAGGGACAGGCAATTAATCAGCCCCAGCATTTT. Protein product: CASSEGEGQAINQPQHF.

This clone was seen only once. This chain joins TRBV14 and TRBJ2-1; TRBD1 aligns across 7 bases. From germline, CDR1 is SGHDN and CDR2 FVKESK. This CDR3 has 17 residues. Germline trimming cut 1 base from V and 5 bases from J; bases unmatched to any gene: 11. The DNA of the CDR3 is TGTGCCAGCAGCCAAGTTCGTCAGGGACAGCTAAACAATGAGCAGTTCTTC. Encoded protein: CASSQVRQGQLNNEQFF.

The V call is TRBV19, the J call TRBJ2-7; D is possibly TRBD2 (6 bases). The germline V gene has CDR1 LNHDA and CDR2 SQIVND (reference sequence). The length of the CDR3 is 16 residues. Trimming removed 4 bases from V and 2 bases from J, with 18 bases in between. CDR3 region: CASSKSSGPKTYEQYF. The CDR3 region has the DNA TGTGCCAGTAGTAAGTCGAGCGGGCCCAAGACCTACGAGCAGTACTTC.

This sequence joins TRBV4-3 and TRBJ1-2, with 9 nucleotides matching TRBD1. The CDR3 covers 17 residues. Germline CDR1 LGHNA, CDR2 YSLEER. V shed 4 bases, J shed 4 bases, and the junction held 13 bases outside the gene matches. The CDR3 reads CASSPRDREEIVYGYTF. CDR3 DNA sequence: TGCGCCAGCAGCCCCCGGGACAGGGAAGAAATAGTCTATGGCTACACCTTC.